The rows below give T cell receptor beta chains drawn from one sample of a study of blood T cell repertoires in COVID-19. Profiled with immunoSEQ multiplex PCR; TCRdb holds only in-frame clones, not every one. The data contain 350,000 or so clones, approximately 89% of them singletons. Sequenced: peripheral blood. All receptors derive from a woman aged 55-70 years with COVID-19, enrolled during active disease. Both conserved end residues are part of each CDR3.

v_call	j_call	cdr3_aa
TRBV5-1	TRBJ1-1	CASSLRGDTEAFF
TRBV10-1	TRBJ1-1	CASSADGSTEAFF
TRBV15	TRBJ2-1	CATTRDRGYEQFF
TRBV4-1	TRBJ1-1	CASSQAAYAGQRMPEAFF
TRBV5-6	TRBJ2-7	CASSFKKTGPHEQYF
TRBV5-1	TRBJ2-1	CASSFSGRTGEQFF
TRBV18	TRBJ2-3	CASSPPKVAGWPDTQYF
TRBV25-1	TRBJ2-1	CASSRGTGQFF
TRBV6-6	TRBJ1-1	CASSYGFEVSPEAFF
TRBV7-6	TRBJ1-4	CASSKGVSTNEKLFF
TRBV5-5	TRBJ1-2	CASYDGEANHYGYTF
TRBV2	TRBJ2-3	CASRENTQYF
TRBV5-4	TRBJ2-3	CASSPLPGSRTDTQYF
TRBV27	TRBJ1-1	CARWEHMNTEAFF
TRBV3-1/TRBV3-2	TRBJ2-2	CASSPRRVSGPSNTGELFF
TRBV6-5	TRBJ1-4	CATRDRPPEKLFF
TRBV6-5	TRBJ1-3	CASSSGYSGNTIYF
TRBV4-1	TRBJ2-3	CASSHRTSGGADTQYF
TRBV25-1	TRBJ1-2	CASVGAYKSGYTF
TRBV6-5	TRBJ2-5	CASSYTSGVQYF
TRBV5-5	TRBJ2-1	CASSLSDYYNEQFF
TRBV4-2	TRBJ1-3	CASSQANRENTIYF